The clone carrying this T cell receptor beta chain was detected ten times or more. What it binds is unknown. Trimming removed 8 bases from V and 8 bases from J; junction bases left unmatched: 14. The CDR3 covers 16 residues. In germline, CDR1 is MNHEY, CDR2 SVGEGT. The data originate from a study of identical twins. Notes on the study in general: Cord blood beta clonotypes present at high abundance carried fewer insertions; no such pattern appeared in memory repertoires. Out-of-frame TCR alpha sharing observed in monozygotic twins exceeded model estimates.

Template switching, a step in the protocol, added a universal primer site, and cDNA carried unique molecular identifiers. A single record per CDR3 protein comes from TCRdb applying MiXCR to the 5' RACE reads. In the table there are roughly 470,000 distinct CDR3 sequences, 14% of which are singletons. The same data also contributed to another study, on yellow fever vaccine responses in identical twins.

Sequenced input: CD4+ T cells sorted from blood. The receptor comes from a woman aged 18-29 years in good health. The chain employs TRBV6-2 or TRBV6-3 and TRBJ2-1, with 11 positions matching TRBD2. This CDR3 is CASESVAGGFVDEQFF. In DNA form, the CDR3 reads TGTGCCAGCGAATCCGTAGCGGGAGGGTTTGTAGATGAGCAGTTCTTC.